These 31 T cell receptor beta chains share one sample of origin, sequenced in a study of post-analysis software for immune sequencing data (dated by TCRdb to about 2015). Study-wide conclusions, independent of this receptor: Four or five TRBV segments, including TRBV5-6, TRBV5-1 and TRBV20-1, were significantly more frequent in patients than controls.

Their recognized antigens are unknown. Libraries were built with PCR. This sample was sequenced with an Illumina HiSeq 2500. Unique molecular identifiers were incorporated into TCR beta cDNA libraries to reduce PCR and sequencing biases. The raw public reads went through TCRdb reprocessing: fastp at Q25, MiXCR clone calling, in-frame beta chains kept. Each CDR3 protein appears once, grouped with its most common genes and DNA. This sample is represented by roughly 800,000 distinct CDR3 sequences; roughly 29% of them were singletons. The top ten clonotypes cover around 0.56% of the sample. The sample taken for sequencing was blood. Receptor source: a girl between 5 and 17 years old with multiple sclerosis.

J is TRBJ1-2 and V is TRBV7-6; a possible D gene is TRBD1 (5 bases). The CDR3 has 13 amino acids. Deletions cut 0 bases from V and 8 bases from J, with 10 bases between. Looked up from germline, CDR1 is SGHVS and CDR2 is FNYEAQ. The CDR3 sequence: CASSLADMSGYTF. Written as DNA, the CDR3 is TGTGCCAGCAGCTTAGCGGACATGAGCGGCTACACCTTC.

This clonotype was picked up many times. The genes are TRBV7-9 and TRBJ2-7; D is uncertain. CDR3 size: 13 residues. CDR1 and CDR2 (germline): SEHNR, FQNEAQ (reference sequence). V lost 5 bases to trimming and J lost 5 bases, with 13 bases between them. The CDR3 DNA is TGTGCCAGCAGCCAAACCCCAGGCAACGAGCAGTACTTC. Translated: CASSQTPGNEQYF.

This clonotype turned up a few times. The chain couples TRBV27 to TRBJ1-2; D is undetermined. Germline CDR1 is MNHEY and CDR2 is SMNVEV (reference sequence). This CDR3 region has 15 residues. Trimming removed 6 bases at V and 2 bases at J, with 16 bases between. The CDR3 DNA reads TGTGCCAGCAGCTTAAGGTCGGGTTACAACTATGGCTACACCTTC. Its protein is CASSLRSGYNYGYTF.

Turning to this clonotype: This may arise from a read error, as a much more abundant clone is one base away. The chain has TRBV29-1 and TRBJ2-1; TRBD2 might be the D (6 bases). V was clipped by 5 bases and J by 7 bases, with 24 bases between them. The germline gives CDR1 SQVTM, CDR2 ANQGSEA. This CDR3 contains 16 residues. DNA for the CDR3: TGCAGCGTTATGATGTTCGAGCGGGCTACGGGGAATGAGCAGTTCTTC. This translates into CSVMMFERATGNEQFF.

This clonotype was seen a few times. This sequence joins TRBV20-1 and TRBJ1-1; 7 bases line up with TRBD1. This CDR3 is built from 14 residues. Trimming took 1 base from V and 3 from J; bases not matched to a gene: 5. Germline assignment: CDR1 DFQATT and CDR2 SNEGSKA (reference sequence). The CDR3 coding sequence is TGCAGTGCTAGAGCCCCAGGGGGGGACACTGAAGCTTTCTTT. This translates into CSARAPGGDTEAFF.

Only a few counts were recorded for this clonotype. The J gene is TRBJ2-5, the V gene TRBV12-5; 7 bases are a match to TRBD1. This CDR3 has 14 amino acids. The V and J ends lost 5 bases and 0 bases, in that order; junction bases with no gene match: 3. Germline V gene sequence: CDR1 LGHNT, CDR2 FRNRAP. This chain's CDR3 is CASGPGTDQETQYF. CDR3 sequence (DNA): TGTGCTAGTGGTCCAGGGACAGACCAAGAGACCCAGTACTTC.

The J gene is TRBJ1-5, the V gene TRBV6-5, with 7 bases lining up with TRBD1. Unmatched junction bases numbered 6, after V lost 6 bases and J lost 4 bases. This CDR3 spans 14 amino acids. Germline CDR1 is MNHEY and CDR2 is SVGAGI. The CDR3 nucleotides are TGTGCCAGCAGCCCAGGGGGGAATAATCAGCCCCAGCATTTT. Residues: CASSPGGNNQPQHF.

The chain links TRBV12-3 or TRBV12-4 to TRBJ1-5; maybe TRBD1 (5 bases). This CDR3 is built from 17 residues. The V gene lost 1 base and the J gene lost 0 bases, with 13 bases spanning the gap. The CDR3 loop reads CASSLVLGGDSNQPQHF. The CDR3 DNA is TGTGCCAGCAGTTTAGTTTTGGGGGGGGATAGCAATCAGCCCCAGCATTTT.

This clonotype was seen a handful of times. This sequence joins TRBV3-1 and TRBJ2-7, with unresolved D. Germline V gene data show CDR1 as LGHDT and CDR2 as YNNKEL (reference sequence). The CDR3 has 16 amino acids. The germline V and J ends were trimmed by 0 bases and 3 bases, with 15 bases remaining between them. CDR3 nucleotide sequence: TGTGCCAGCAGCCAAGAGGGCAGGCGAAGATACTACGAGCAGTACTTC. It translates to CASSQEGRRRYYEQYF.

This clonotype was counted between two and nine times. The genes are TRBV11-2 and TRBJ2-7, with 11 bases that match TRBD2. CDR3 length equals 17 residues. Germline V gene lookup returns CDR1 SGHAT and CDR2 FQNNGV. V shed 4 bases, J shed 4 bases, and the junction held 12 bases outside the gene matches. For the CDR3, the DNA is TGTGCCAGCAGCTATTCTTTTACTAGCGGGAGAACGTACGAGCAGTACTTC. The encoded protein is CASSYSFTSGRTYEQYF.

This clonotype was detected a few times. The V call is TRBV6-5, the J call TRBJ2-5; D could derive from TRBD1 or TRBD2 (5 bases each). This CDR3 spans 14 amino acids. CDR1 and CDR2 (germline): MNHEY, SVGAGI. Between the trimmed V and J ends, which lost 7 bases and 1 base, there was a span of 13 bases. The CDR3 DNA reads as TGTGCCAGCACCGCCCCGGGGACCCAAGAGACCCAGTACTTC. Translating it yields CASTAPGTQETQYF.

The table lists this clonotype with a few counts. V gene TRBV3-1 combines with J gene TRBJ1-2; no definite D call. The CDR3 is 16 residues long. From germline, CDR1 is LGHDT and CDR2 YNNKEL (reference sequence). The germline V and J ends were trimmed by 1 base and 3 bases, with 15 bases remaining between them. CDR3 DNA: TGTGCCAGCAGCCAAGCTGTGATCCGACGGGACTATGGCTACACCTTC. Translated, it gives CASSQAVIRRDYGYTF. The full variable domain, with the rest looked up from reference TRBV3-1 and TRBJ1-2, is DTAVSQTPKYLVTQMGNDKSIKCEQNLGHDTMYWYKQDSKKFLKIMFSYNNKELIINETVPNRFSPKSPDKAHLNLHINSLELGDSAVYFCASSQAVIRRDYGYTFGSGTRLTVV.

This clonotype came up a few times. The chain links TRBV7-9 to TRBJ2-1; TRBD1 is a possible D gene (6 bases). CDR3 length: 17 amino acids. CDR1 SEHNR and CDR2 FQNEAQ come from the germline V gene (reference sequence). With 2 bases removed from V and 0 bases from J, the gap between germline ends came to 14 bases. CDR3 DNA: TGTGCCAGCAGCTTATCATTGCAGGGGCTCTCCTACAATGAGCAGTTCTTC. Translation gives CASSLSLQGLSYNEQFF.

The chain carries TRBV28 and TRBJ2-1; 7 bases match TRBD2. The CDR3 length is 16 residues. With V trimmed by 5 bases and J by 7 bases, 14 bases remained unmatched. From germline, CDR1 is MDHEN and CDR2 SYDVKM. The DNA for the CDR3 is TGTGCCAGCAGTGCACACGCTAGCGGACTTGGGAATGAGCAGTTCTTC. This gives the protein CASSAHASGLGNEQFF. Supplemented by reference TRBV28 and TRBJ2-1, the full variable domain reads DVKVTQSSRYLVKRTGEKVFLECVQDMDHENMFWYRQDPGLGLRLIYFSYDVKMKEKGDIPEGYSVSREKKERFSLILESASTNQTSMYLCASSAHASGLGNEQFFGPGTRLTVL.

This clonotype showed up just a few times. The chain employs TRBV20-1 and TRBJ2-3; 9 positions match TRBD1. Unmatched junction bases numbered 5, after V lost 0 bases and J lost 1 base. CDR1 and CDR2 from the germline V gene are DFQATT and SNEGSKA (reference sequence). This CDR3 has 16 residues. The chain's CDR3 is CSARDLGDRGTDTQYF. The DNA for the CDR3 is TGCAGTGCTAGAGATCTAGGGGACAGGGGCACAGATACGCAGTATTTT.

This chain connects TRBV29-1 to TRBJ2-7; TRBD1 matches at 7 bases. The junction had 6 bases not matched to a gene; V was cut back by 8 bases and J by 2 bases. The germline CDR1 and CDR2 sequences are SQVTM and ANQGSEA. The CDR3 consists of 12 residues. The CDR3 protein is CSSRDSPYEQYF. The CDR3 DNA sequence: TGCAGCTCACGGGACAGCCCCTACGAGCAGTACTTC.

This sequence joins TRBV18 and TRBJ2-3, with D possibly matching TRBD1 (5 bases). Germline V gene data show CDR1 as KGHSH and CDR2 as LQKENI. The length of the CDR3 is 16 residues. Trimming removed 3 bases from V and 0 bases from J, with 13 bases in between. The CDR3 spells CASSPRQQPSTDTQYF. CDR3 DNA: TGTGCCAGCTCACCGAGACAGCAGCCTAGCACAGATACGCAGTATTTT.

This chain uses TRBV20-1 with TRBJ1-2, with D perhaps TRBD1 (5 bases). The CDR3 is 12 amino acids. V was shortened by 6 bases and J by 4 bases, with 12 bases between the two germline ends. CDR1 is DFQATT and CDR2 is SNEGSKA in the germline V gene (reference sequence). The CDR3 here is CSANQGFYGYTF. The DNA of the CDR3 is TGCAGTGCCAATCAGGGCTTCTATGGCTACACCTTC.

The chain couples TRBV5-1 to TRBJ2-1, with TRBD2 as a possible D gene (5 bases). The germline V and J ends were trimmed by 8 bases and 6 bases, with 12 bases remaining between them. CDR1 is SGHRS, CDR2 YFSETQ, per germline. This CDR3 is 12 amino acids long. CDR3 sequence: CASRTGSNEQFF. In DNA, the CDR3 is TGCGCCAGTCGGACTGGGAGCAATGAGCAGTTCTTC.

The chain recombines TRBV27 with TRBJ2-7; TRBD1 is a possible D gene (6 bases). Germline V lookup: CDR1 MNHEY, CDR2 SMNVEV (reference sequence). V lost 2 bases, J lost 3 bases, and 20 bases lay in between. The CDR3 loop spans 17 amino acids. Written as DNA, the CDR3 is TGTGCCAGCAGTTTAAGAGGGGGTCAGAGGTCGCGCTACGAGCAGTACTTC. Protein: CASSLRGGQRSRYEQYF.

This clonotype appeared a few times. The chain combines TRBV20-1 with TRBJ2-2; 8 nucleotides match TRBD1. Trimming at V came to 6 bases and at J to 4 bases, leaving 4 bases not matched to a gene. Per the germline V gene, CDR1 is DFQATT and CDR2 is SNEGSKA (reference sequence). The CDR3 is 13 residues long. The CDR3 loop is CSARTGPTGELFF. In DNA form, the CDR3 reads TGCAGTGCCCGGACAGGGCCCACCGGGGAGCTGTTTTTT.

The CDR3 reads CASSHPPRNEQFF. CDR3 nucleotides: TGTGCCAGCAGCCACCCCCCTCGGAATGAGCAGTTCTTC. The genes are TRBV6-5 and TRBJ2-1, with no clear D. V lost 6 bases, J lost 7 bases, and 13 bases lay in between. The germline V gene encodes CDR1 MNHEY and CDR2 SVGAGI. The CDR3 has 13 residues.

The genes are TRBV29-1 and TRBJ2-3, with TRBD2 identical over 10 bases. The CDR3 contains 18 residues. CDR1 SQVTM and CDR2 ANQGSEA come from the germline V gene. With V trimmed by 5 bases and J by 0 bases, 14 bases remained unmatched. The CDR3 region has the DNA TGCAGCGTTTCCCCGACTTGGACTAGCGGCGAGAGCACAGATACGCAGTATTTT. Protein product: CSVSPTWTSGESTDTQYF.

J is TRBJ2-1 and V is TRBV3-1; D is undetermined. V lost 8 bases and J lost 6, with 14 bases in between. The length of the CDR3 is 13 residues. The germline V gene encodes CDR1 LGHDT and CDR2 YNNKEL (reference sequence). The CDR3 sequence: CASRGSGSNEQFF. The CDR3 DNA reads TGTGCCAGCCGAGGCTCAGGAAGCAATGAGCAGTTCTTC.

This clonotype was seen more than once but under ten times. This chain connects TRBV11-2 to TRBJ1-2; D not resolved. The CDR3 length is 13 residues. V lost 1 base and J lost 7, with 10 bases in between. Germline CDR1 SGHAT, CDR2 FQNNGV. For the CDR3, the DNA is TGTGCCAGCAGCTTAGTAGGGTTGGGTGGCTACACCTTC. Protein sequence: CASSLVGLGGYTF.

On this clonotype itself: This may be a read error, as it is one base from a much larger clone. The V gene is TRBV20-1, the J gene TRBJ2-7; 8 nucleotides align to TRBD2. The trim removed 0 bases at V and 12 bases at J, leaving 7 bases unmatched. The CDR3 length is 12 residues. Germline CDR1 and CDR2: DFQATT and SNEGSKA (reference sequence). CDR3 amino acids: CSARDSLREGYF. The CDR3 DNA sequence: TGCAGTGCTAGAGATAGTTTACGGGAGGGGTACTTC.

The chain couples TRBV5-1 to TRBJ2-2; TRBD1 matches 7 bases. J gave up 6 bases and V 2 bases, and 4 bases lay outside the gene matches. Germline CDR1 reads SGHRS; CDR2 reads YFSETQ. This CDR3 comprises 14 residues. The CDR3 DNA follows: TGCGCCAGCAGCTTAATCCAGGGGGCCGGGGAGCTGTTTTTT. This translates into CASSLIQGAGELFF.

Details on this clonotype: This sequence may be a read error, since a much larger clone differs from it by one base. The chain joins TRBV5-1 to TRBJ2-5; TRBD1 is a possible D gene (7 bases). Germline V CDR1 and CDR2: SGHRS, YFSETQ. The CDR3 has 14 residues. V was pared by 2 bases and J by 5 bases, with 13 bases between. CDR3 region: CASSLQPGGETQYF. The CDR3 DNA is TGCGCCAGCAGCTTACAACCAGGGGGGGAGACCCAGTACTTC. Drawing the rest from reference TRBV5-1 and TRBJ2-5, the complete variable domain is KAGVTQTPRYLIKTRGQQVTLSCSPISGHRSVSWYQQTPGQGLQFLFEYFSETQRNKGNFPGRFSGRQFSNSRSEMNVSTLELGDSALYLCASSLQPGGETQYFGPGTRLLVL.

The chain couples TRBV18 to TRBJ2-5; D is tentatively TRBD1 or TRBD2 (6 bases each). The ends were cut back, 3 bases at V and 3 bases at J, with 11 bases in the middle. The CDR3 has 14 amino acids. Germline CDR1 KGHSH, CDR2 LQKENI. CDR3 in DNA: TGTGCCAGCTCACCCACAAGGGGGGAAGAGACCCAGTACTTC. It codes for CASSPTRGEETQYF.

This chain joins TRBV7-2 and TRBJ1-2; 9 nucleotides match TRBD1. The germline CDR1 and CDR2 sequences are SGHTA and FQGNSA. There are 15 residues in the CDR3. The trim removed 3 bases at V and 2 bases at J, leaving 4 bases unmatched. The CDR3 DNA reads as TGTGCCAGCAGCTTCCACAGGGGGCGGAACTATGGCTACACCTTC. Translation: CASSFHRGRNYGYTF.

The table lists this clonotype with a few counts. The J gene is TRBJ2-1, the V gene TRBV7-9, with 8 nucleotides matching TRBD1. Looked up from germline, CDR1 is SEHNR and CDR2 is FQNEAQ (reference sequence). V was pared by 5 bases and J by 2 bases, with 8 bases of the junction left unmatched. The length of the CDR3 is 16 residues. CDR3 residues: CASSVRQGSTYNEQFF. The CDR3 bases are TGTGCCAGCAGCGTTCGACAGGGGAGCACCTACAATGAGCAGTTCTTC.